This T cell receptor beta chain was profiled in a study of blood T cells in healthy people across ages. The CDR3 is 13 residues long. The ends were cut back, 5 bases at V and 3 bases at J, with 10 bases in the middle. Germline V lookup: CDR1 MNHEY, CDR2 SVGAGI. Alongside a J-beta primer mix, a sample-barcoded 5' primer served in a second PCR lasting roughly 6 to 11 cycles. Using its own MiXCR run on the 5' RACE reads, TCRdb lists one record per CDR3 protein. The data show approximately 1.5 million distinct CDR3 sequences, with about 45% seen just once and under 5% held by the top ten. The clonotype originates from a woman under 30 in good health. Specimen: blood. The J gene is TRBJ1-1, the V gene TRBV6-5; D is possibly TRBD1 (6 bases). Here the CDR3 reads CASSPGQYTEAFF. The CDR3 DNA follows: TGTGCCAGCAGTCCCGGACAGTACACTGAAGCTTTCTTT.